The 24 T cell receptor beta chains below come from one sample, sequenced in a study of T cell repertoires in cytomegalovirus infection. TCRdb used MiXCR to reprocess the reads, holding one entry per CDR3 protein. The table lists 150,000 to 180,000 distinct CDR3 sequences, 23% of them singletons. The sample comprised PBMCs. The receptors were gathered from a human donor in good health (CMV status not recorded). Some clones in this sample may be carry-over from other donors' samples.

The gene calls are TRBV29-1 and TRBJ2-3; D is possibly TRBD1 (7 bases). The CDR3 consists of 12 residues. Trimming pared 6 bases from V and 6 bases from J, leaving 13 bases between. Germline CDR1 and CDR2: SQVTM and ANQGSEA. The chain's CDR3 is CSVRGTADTQYF. In nucleotides, the CDR3 is TGCAGCGTCCGGGGGACAGCGGATACGCAGTATTTT.

A few counts support this clonotype. This chain uses TRBV28 with TRBJ1-6; the D is unclear. The CDR3 consists of 14 residues. Germline loops: CDR1 MDHEN, CDR2 SYDVKM. The V gene lost 7 bases and the J gene lost 4 bases, with 11 bases spanning the gap. The CDR3 sequence: CASTETDYNSPLHF. The CDR3, as DNA: TGTGCCAGCACCGAGACGGATTATAATTCACCCCTCCACTTT.

This clonotype was detected a few times. The chain joins TRBV29-1 to TRBJ1-5, with D maybe TRBD1 (6 bases). V gave up 6 bases and J gave up 5 bases, with 14 bases separating them. Per the germline V gene, CDR1 is SQVTM and CDR2 is ANQGSEA. This CDR3 is built from 13 residues. The CDR3, as DNA: TGCAGCGTCCTCGTGGGGGGCGATCAGCCCCAGCATTTT. This encodes CSVLVGGDQPQHF.

The chain uses TRBV10-3 and TRBJ2-3, with TRBD1 matching over 10 bases. This CDR3 spans 17 amino acids. Per the germline V gene, CDR1 is ENHRY and CDR2 is SYGVKD. With V trimmed by 4 bases and J by 3 bases, 10 bases remained unmatched. CDR3 DNA sequence: TGTGCCATCAGTGCCGCACCGGGACAGGGGCCAACAGATACGCAGTATTTT. Its protein product is CAISAAPGQGPTDTQYF.

The V and J genes are TRBV6-1 and TRBJ2-1; TRBD2 matches at 11 bases. The junction had 9 bases not matched to a gene; V was cut back by 8 bases and J by 6 bases. The CDR3 sequence is 15 residues long. Germline values: CDR1 MNHNS, CDR2 SASEGT. CDR3 in amino acids: CASRSGTSGRNEQFF. CDR3 sequence (DNA): TGTGCCAGCCGCTCCGGGACTAGCGGACGCAATGAGCAGTTCTTC.

This clonotype came up a few times. The chain employs TRBV20-1 and TRBJ1-2; D might be TRBD1 (6 bases). V lost 4 bases and J 7 bases, leaving 19 bases between the germline ends. The CDR3 contains 14 residues. Looked up from germline, CDR1 is DFQATT and CDR2 is SNEGSKA (reference sequence). The CDR3 DNA is TGCAGTGCTAAACAGGGTGAAGGCCTGTCTGGCTACACCTTC. It yields the protein CSAKQGEGLSGYTF.

This sequence joins TRBV5-1 and TRBJ1-1; TRBD1 agrees at 7 bases. The CDR3 extends over 15 amino acids. The V segment lost 4 bases and the J segment 4 bases; nucleotides outside the gene matches: 10. Germline V gene lookup returns CDR1 SGHRS and CDR2 YFSETQ. In DNA form, the CDR3 reads TGCGCCAGCAGCGGAGGAGGGGGCAGGAGCACTGAAGCTTTCTTT. It encodes CASSGGGGRSTEAFF.

This clonotype has just a few counts. The CDR3 DNA reads as TGCAGTGCTAGAGCGGGGCCCGACTACAATGAGCAGTTCTTC. Translated: CSARAGPDYNEQFF. The rearrangement uses TRBV20-1 and TRBJ2-1; D is perhaps TRBD1 or TRBD2 (5 bases each). Trimming removed 1 base at V and 3 bases at J, with 10 bases between. The CDR3 is 14 residues long. The germline V gene encodes CDR1 DFQATT and CDR2 SNEGSKA (reference sequence).

The rearrangement uses TRBV7-8 and TRBJ1-4; no firm D call. CDR3 size: 15 residues. V lost 5 bases and J lost 0, with 10 bases in between. Germline V gene lookup returns CDR1 SGHVS and CDR2 FQNEAQ. The CDR3 sequence is CASSQHQATNEKLFF. DNA for the CDR3: TGTGCCAGCAGCCAACACCAGGCAACTAATGAAAAACTGTTTTTT. The full variable domain, its missing parts supplied by reference TRBV7-8 and TRBJ1-4, is GAGVSQSPRYKVAKRGQDVALRCDPISGHVSLFWYQQALGQGPEFLTYFQNEAQLDKSGLPSDRFFAERPEGSVSTLKIQRTQQEDSAVYLCASSQHQATNEKLFFGSGTQLSVL.

J is TRBJ2-7 and V is TRBV6-8; no firm D call. Germline V CDR1 and CDR2: MNHGY, SAAAGT. The CDR3 extends over 13 amino acids. V lost 0 bases, J lost 6 bases, and 9 bases lay in between. The CDR3 sequence: CASSYSSGGEQYF. The DNA for the CDR3 is TGTGCCAGCAGTTACTCCAGTGGCGGCGAGCAGTACTTC.

This clonotype was detected only a few times. V and J are TRBV28 and TRBJ2-2; the D is unclear. Deletions cut 8 bases from V and 0 bases from J, with 10 bases between. The CDR3 totals 14 residues. Germline CDR1 reads MDHEN; CDR2 reads SYDVKM. The CDR3 sequence is CASRGSANTGELFF. The CDR3 DNA sequence: TGTGCCAGCCGCGGCAGCGCGAACACCGGGGAGCTGTTTTTT.

The rearrangement joins TRBV14 to TRBJ2-1; the D is unclear. The CDR3 covers 14 residues. V was trimmed by 2 bases and J by 4 bases, leaving 9 bases between them. Germline V gene sequence: CDR1 SGHDN, CDR2 FVKESK. The CDR3 sequence: CASSQSMTYNEQFF. The CDR3 coding sequence is TGTGCCAGCAGCCAAAGTATGACGTACAATGAGCAGTTCTTC. Variable domain in full (rest from reference TRBV14 and TRBJ2-1): EAGVTQFPSHSVIEKGQTVTLRCDPISGHDNLYWYRRVMGKEIKFLLHFVKESKQDESGMPNNRFLAERTGGTYSTLKVQPAELEDSGVYFCASSQSMTYNEQFFGPGTRLTVL.

This chain connects TRBV6-8 to TRBJ1-4; D gene uncertain. The CDR3 runs to 12 residues. V lost 7 bases and J 10 bases, leaving 13 bases between the germline ends. Germline CDR1 is MNHGY and CDR2 is SAAAGT. The CDR3 sequence is CASTTREGKLFF. CDR3 in DNA: TGTGCCAGCACCACACGCGAGGGAAAACTGTTTTTT.

The chain recombines TRBV6-6 with TRBJ1-1; D is ambiguous. Trimming removed 2 bases at V and 0 bases at J, with 7 bases between. The germline V gene has CDR1 MNHNY and CDR2 SVGAGI (reference sequence). This CDR3 has 14 amino acids. The CDR3 sequence: CASSYSDMNTEAFF. The CDR3 DNA reads as TGTGCCAGCAGTTACAGTGACATGAACACTGAAGCTTTCTTT.

This clonotype has only a few counts. The V call is TRBV7-6, the J call TRBJ2-7, with D tentatively TRBD1 (5 bases). The CDR3 sequence is 14 residues long. Between the trimmed V and J ends, which lost 5 bases and 6 bases, there was a span of 17 bases. CDR1 is SGHVS and CDR2 is FNYEAQ in the germline V gene. The CDR3 nucleotides read TGTGCCAGCAGCCACACCTCCCAGGGCCCCGAGCAGTACTTC. The encoded protein is CASSHTSQGPEQYF.

A single count supports this clonotype. Possible read error: a much larger clone is one base away. The chain employs TRBV7-3 and TRBJ2-2, with D unclear. With 2 bases removed from V and 0 bases from J, the gap between germline ends came to 7 bases. Germline CDR1 SGHTA, CDR2 FQGTGA. The CDR3 runs to 15 residues. The CDR3 bases are TGTGCCAGCAGCTTAGCCTCGCCGAACACCGGGGAGCTGTTTTTT. This codes for CASSLASPNTGELFF.

This clonotype was seen more than once but under ten times. This chain connects TRBV7-2 to TRBJ1-1; D unclear. CDR3 length: 14 amino acids. V was pared by 1 base and J by 3 bases, with 9 bases between. Germline-derived CDR1 and CDR2 are SGHTA and FQGNSA. The CDR3 bases are TGTGCCAGCAGCTTAGTCTCCGGGGACACTGAAGCTTTCTTT. It yields the protein CASSLVSGDTEAFF.

This clonotype showed up just a few times. The chain recombines TRBV4-1 with TRBJ1-2, with D uncertain. The CDR3 length is 15 residues. CDR1 is MGHRA, CDR2 YSYEKL, per germline. Trimming shortened V by 0 bases and J by 3 bases, and 11 bases separated the two germline ends. The DNA for the CDR3 is TGCGCCAGCAGCCAAGATGAGGGCAGATACTATGGCTACACCTTC. It encodes CASSQDEGRYYGYTF.

This clonotype was found a few times. The gene calls are TRBV20-1 and TRBJ2-7, with 7 positions matching TRBD2. Germline CDR1 DFQATT, CDR2 SNEGSKA (reference sequence). The CDR3 runs to 15 residues. J gave up 6 bases and V 4 bases, and 15 bases lay outside the gene matches. The CDR3 region is CSATSGGNPGGEQYF. CDR3 bases: TGCAGTGCTACCTCGGGCGGGAACCCGGGAGGCGAGCAGTACTTC.

This chain links TRBV24-1 with TRBJ2-2; possibly TRBD1 or TRBD2 for D (5 bases each). V was trimmed by 7 bases and J by 6 bases, leaving 8 bases between them. This CDR3 is built from 12 residues. Germline V gene lookup returns CDR1 KGHDR and CDR2 SFDVKD. CDR3 in amino acids: CATRGESGELFF. As DNA, the CDR3 is TGTGCCACCAGAGGGGAGTCCGGGGAGCTGTTTTTT.

This clonotype has just one count. DNA for the CDR3: TGTGCCAGCGGCTTGGGCTACGAGCAGTACTTC. Translating gives CASGLGYEQYF. J is TRBJ2-7 and V is TRBV6-5; D not certain. CDR1 and CDR2 (germline): MNHEY, SVGAGI. The CDR3 loop spans 11 amino acids. Trimming shortened V by 8 bases and J by 3 bases, and 8 bases separated the two germline ends.

This clonotype was recorded a few times. The J gene is TRBJ2-5, the V gene TRBV7-9, with TRBD2 as a possible D gene (6 bases). The V gene's germline CDR1 is SEHNR and CDR2 FQNEAQ (reference sequence). Trimming left V 1 base short and J 4 bases short, with 13 bases between. The CDR3 has 15 amino acids. This CDR3 is CASSLVGGVGETQYF. DNA of the CDR3: TGTGCCAGCAGCTTAGTCGGAGGGGTCGGAGAGACCCAGTACTTC. Combining the CDR3 with reference TRBV7-9 and TRBJ2-5 gives the whole variable domain DTGVSQNPRHKITKRGQNVTFRCDPISEHNRLYWYRQTLGQGPEFLTYFQNEAQLEKSRLLSDRFSAERPKGSFSTLEIQRTEQGDSAMYLCASSLVGGVGETQYFGPGTRLLVL.

The chain recombines TRBV29-1 with TRBJ2-1; 10 bases align to TRBD2. This CDR3 contains 15 residues. CDR1 is SQVTM, CDR2 ANQGSEA, per germline. With 5 bases clipped from V and 7 bases from J, the junction kept 11 bases outside the gene matches. The DNA of the CDR3 is TGCAGCGTTCTGCTATATAGCGGGAGGTTTAATGAGCAGTTCTTC. It encodes CSVLLYSGRFNEQFF.

The rearrangement joins TRBV2 to TRBJ2-7, with 12 bases that match TRBD2. CDR3 length: 14 residues. Germline V CDR1 and CDR2: SNHLY, FYNNEI. V was clipped by 10 bases and J by 6 bases; unmatched bases: 10. The CDR3 nucleotides read TGTGCCACAAAACTAGCGGGAGGCGCTCCCGAGCAGTACTTC. Residues: CATKLAGGAPEQYF.